Following are 29 T cell receptor beta chains from one sample sequenced in a study of lymphopenia after photon versus proton radiotherapy. Sequencing used immunoSEQ multiplex PCR; TCRdb keeps in-frame clones, though not all of them. The repertoire includes fewer than 25,000 clones, 75% to 90% of them detected once, and over 20% sits in the top ten. Sequenced here: peripheral blood, sampled from a patient treated with photon-based radiotherapy. These receptors originate from a man aged 40-55 years with gastric cancer.

The V and J genes are TRBV9 and TRBJ2-5, with D maybe TRBD2 (5 bases). Germline CDR1 reads SGDLS; CDR2 reads YYNGEE. Trimming cost V 0 bases and J 4 bases, with 13 bases left between them. The CDR3 sequence is 15 residues long. CDR3 amino acids: CASSVAEGVAETQYF. In nucleotides, the CDR3 is TGTGCCAGCAGCGTAGCTGAGGGAGTAGCAGAGACCCAGTACTTC.

This chain links TRBV6-1 with TRBJ2-5; 10 bases match TRBD1. V shed 5 bases, J shed 5 bases, and the junction held 5 bases outside the gene matches. Germline values: CDR1 MNHNS, CDR2 SASEGT. This CDR3 is 14 amino acids long. CDR3 protein: CASSTGQGRETQYF. The CDR3 DNA is TGTGCCAGCAGTACGGGACAGGGGAGGGAGACCCAGTACTTC.

The CDR3 DNA sequence: TGTGCCAGCAGCTTGGGGGAGTATCAAGAGACCCAGTACTTC. It codes for CASSLGEYQETQYF. This rearrangement joins TRBV5-8 to TRBJ2-5, with D possibly being TRBD2 (5 bases). The V gene's germline CDR1 is SGHTS and CDR2 YDEGEE. V was clipped by 0 bases and J by 2 bases, with 8 bases between them. The CDR3 is 14 residues long.

This clone was seen a handful of times. The V gene is TRBV6-6, the J gene TRBJ2-7; 7 bases align to TRBD1. Germline CDR1 and CDR2: MNHNY and SVGAGI (reference sequence). The CDR3 is made up of 13 amino acids. After removal of 7 bases from V and 2 bases from J, the junction contained 5 bases not matched to a gene. CDR3 residues: CASTRQGTYEQYF. The CDR3 coding sequence is TGTGCCAGCACCAGACAGGGAACCTACGAGCAGTACTTC.

This chain joins TRBV4-2 and TRBJ2-7; TRBD1 might be the D (6 bases). V lost 4 bases and J 0 bases, leaving 13 bases between the germline ends. Germline values: CDR1 LGHNA, CDR2 YNFKEQ. The CDR3 is made up of 15 amino acids. CDR3 sequence (DNA): TGTGCCAGCAGCCCCGGGACACAGATCTCCTACGAGCAGTACTTC. Its translation: CASSPGTQISYEQYF.

The rearrangement joins TRBV7-9 to TRBJ2-5; possible D gene TRBD1, 6 bases. Germline V gene sequence: CDR1 SEHNR, CDR2 FQNEAQ (reference sequence). V lost 2 bases to trimming and J lost 0 bases, with 16 bases between them. The CDR3 loop spans 17 amino acids. This CDR3 is CASSLRGTRQYQETQYF. DNA of the CDR3: TGTGCCAGCAGCTTAAGGGGGACCCGGCAGTACCAAGAGACCCAGTACTTC.

This clone was found once. The chain has TRBV19 and TRBJ2-3; D is undetermined. The CDR3 totals 15 residues. With 3 bases removed from V and 4 bases from J, the gap between germline ends came to 14 bases. Germline V gene data show CDR1 as LNHDA and CDR2 as SQIVND (reference sequence). This chain's CDR3 is CASSIWPPGADTQYF. For the CDR3, the DNA is TGTGCCAGTAGTATCTGGCCTCCTGGGGCAGATACGCAGTATTTT.

V is TRBV7-2 and J is TRBJ1-1, with TRBD1 as a possible D gene (6 bases). Germline V gene data show CDR1 as SGHTA and CDR2 as FQGNSA. Deletions cut 4 bases from V and 1 base from J, with 13 bases between. This CDR3 comprises 15 residues. Here the CDR3 reads CASSSKQGTNTEAFF. The CDR3 coding sequence is TGTGCCAGCAGCTCTAAGCAGGGGACGAACACTGAAGCTTTCTTT.

The rearrangement joins TRBV23-1 to TRBJ2-7, with D tentatively TRBD1 (5 bases). TRBV23-1 has ORF status, its function being uncertain. V was trimmed by 3 bases and J by 3 bases, leaving 12 bases between them. The CDR3 loop spans 14 amino acids. The CDR3 sequence is CASSHRRRGYEQYF. CDR3 nucleotide sequence: TGCGCCAGCAGTCATCGAAGAAGGGGCTACGAGCAGTACTTC.

CDR3 nucleotides: TGCGCCAGCAGCCAAAAAGTTGGCACAGATACGCAGTATTTT. Its protein is CASSQKVGTDTQYF. V gene TRBV4-1 combines with J gene TRBJ2-3; no reliable D call. CDR3 length: 14 amino acids. In germline, CDR1 is MGHRA, CDR2 YSYEKL. V was shortened by 2 bases and J by 1 base, with 7 bases between the two germline ends.

The genes are TRBV5-1 and TRBJ1-5; weak D call: TRBD1 (5 bases). CDR1 and CDR2 from the germline V gene are SGHRS and YFSETQ. The V end was cut by 3 bases, the J end by 0 bases, with 10 bases between. The CDR3 runs 15 residues. CDR3 DNA sequence: TGCGCCAGCAGCTCGTGGGGGGGTAGCAATCAGCCCCAGCATTTT. It is translated as CASSSWGGSNQPQHF.

V is TRBV28 and J is TRBJ1-1; D is possibly TRBD1 (5 bases). The CDR3 is 14 residues long. CDR1 and CDR2 from the germline V gene are MDHEN and SYDVKM. Trimming stripped 4 bases from V and 1 base from J, with 10 bases between. The CDR3 sequence is CASSSPRANTEAFF. The CDR3 region has the DNA TGTGCCAGCAGTTCCCCCAGGGCGAACACTGAAGCTTTCTTT.

For the CDR3, the DNA is TGTGCCAGCAGCTTGTCAGGGGCGGGAGAGACCCAGTACTTC. Translation gives CASSLSGAGETQYF. The genes are TRBV7-2 and TRBJ2-5, with D possibly being TRBD1 (6 bases). The CDR3 is 14 amino acids. The V gene lost 3 bases and the J gene lost 4 bases, with 12 bases spanning the gap. Germline-derived CDR1 and CDR2 are SGHTA and FQGNSA.

The V and J genes are TRBV7-2 and TRBJ2-1, with TRBD1 matching 10 bases. After removal of 4 bases from V and 8 bases from J, the junction contained 2 bases not matched to a gene. CDR1 and CDR2 (germline): SGHTA, FQGNSA. The CDR3 is 13 amino acids. The CDR3 reads CASSWDRGDEQFF. CDR3 nucleotides: TGTGCCAGCAGCTGGGACAGGGGCGATGAGCAGTTCTTC.

This clone was observed a few times. The gene calls are TRBV7-3 and TRBJ1-2; D might be TRBD1 (5 bases). The CDR3 length is 14 residues. Germline V gives CDR1 SGHTA, CDR2 FQGTGA. V was trimmed by 5 bases and J by 2 bases, leaving 12 bases between them. The DNA of the CDR3 is TGTGCCAGCAGCCAACCCCGGGACAACTATGGCTACACCTTC. It codes for CASSQPRDNYGYTF.

V gene TRBV5-5 combines with J gene TRBJ2-7; D gene uncertain. CDR1 and CDR2 from the germline V gene are SGHKS and YYEKEE (reference sequence). The CDR3 has 13 amino acids. V lost 4 bases and J lost 7, with 15 bases in between. This CDR3 is CASSIQAVPEQYF. For the CDR3, the DNA is TGTGCCAGCAGCATCCAGGCCGTACCAGAGCAGTACTTC.

The count of this clone is one. The chain links TRBV19 to TRBJ1-2; tentative D call: TRBD1 (5 bases). V was shortened by 0 bases and J by 6 bases, with 8 bases between the two germline ends. Germline CDR1 is LNHDA and CDR2 is SQIVND (reference sequence). The CDR3 runs to 13 residues. CDR3: CASSIDRGDGYTF. Here the CDR3 DNA reads TGTGCCAGTAGTATAGATCGGGGGGATGGCTACACCTTC. Full variable domain (remainder filled in from reference TRBV19 and TRBJ1-2): DGGITQSPKYLFRKEGQNVTLSCEQNLNHDAMYWYRQDPGQGLRLIYYSQIVNDFQKGDIAEGYSVSREKKESFPLTVTSAQKNPTAFYLCASSIDRGDGYTFGSGTRLTVV.

The chain couples TRBV7-2 to TRBJ2-1, with D perhaps TRBD1 or TRBD2 (5 bases each). CDR1 and CDR2 from the germline V gene are SGHTA and FQGNSA. The CDR3 is 16 residues long. With 6 bases removed from V and 7 bases from J, the gap between germline ends came to 22 bases. CDR3 amino acids: CASRKGASTYQNEQFF. Written as DNA, the CDR3 is TGTGCCAGCAGAAAAGGGGCTAGCACTTACCAAAATGAGCAGTTCTTC.

J is TRBJ2-1 and V is TRBV6-5, with 11 bases that match TRBD2. This CDR3 contains 15 residues. Germline V gene sequence: CDR1 MNHEY, CDR2 SVGAGI. V shed 5 bases, J shed 7 bases, and the junction held 7 bases outside the gene matches. CDR3 in DNA: TGTGCCAGCAGTCAGACTAGCGGGGTCGGGAATGAGCAGTTCTTC. This encodes CASSQTSGVGNEQFF.

The chain couples TRBV9 to TRBJ2-3; D gene unclear. This CDR3 has 17 amino acids. Per the germline V gene, CDR1 is SGDLS and CDR2 is YYNGEE. V shed 3 bases and J shed 1 base, with 18 bases lying between them. CDR3 DNA sequence: TGTGCCAGCAGCGCAGACCTTGGCGTCCGACGCACAGATACGCAGTATTTT. The encoded protein is CASSADLGVRRTDTQYF.

The V and J genes are TRBV28 and TRBJ1-2; 10 bases fit TRBD1. J lost 4 bases, V lost 6 bases, and 5 bases had no gene match. The CDR3 is 14 amino acids. In germline, CDR1 is MDHEN, CDR2 SYDVKM. The CDR3 sequence is CASSLRDRGYGYTF. The CDR3 DNA reads as TGTGCCAGCAGCCTCCGGGACAGGGGCTATGGCTACACCTTC.

This clone was recorded once. The chain carries TRBV15 and TRBJ2-1; D remains unclear. V was pared by 3 bases and J by 0 bases, with 6 bases between. Per germline, CDR1 LNHNV and CDR2 YYDKDF (reference sequence). The CDR3 is made up of 14 amino acids. CDR3 nucleotide sequence: TGTGCCACCAGCAGGTTCGGCTCCTACAATGAGCAGTTCTTC. This gives the protein CATSRFGSYNEQFF.

The rearrangement uses TRBV6-1 and TRBJ1-1; D remains ambiguous. The V and J ends lost 4 bases and 0 bases respectively, with 15 bases between them. The CDR3 is 16 amino acids. Germline CDR1 is MNHNS and CDR2 is SASEGT. The CDR3 protein is CASSATGLFMNTEAFF. CDR3 sequence (DNA): TGTGCCAGCAGTGCCACGGGTCTATTCATGAACACTGAAGCTTTCTTT.

The chain joins TRBV27 to TRBJ1-6; D unclear. This CDR3 comprises 13 residues. The germline V gene encodes CDR1 MNHEY and CDR2 SMNVEV (reference sequence). Trimming left V 0 bases short and J 11 bases short, with 8 bases between. CDR3 coding DNA: TGTGCCAGCAGTTTATCGCACAGAGCACCCCTCCACTTT. This encodes CASSLSHRAPLHF.

This chain uses TRBV9 with TRBJ2-5; 9 bases line up with TRBD2. Germline CDR1 SGDLS, CDR2 YYNGEE. Trimming took 5 bases from V and 5 from J; bases not matched to a gene: 7. The CDR3 has 14 residues. The DNA for the CDR3 is TGTGCCAGCAGTGAAAGCGGGGGGCGGGAGACCCAGTACTTC. This gives the protein CASSESGGRETQYF.

V gene TRBV18 combines with J gene TRBJ2-5, with a possible D match to TRBD2 (5 bases). This CDR3 contains 15 residues. The V and J ends lost 5 bases and 5 bases respectively, with 18 bases between them. Germline-derived CDR1 and CDR2 are KGHSH and LQKENI. CDR3 nucleotide sequence: TGTGCCAGCTCAGAGGGCATAACTCGAGGGGAGACCCAGTACTTC. It translates to CASSEGITRGETQYF.

The chain is built from TRBV6-6 and TRBJ2-4; D gene uncertain. CDR3 length equals 13 residues. Per the germline V gene, CDR1 is MNHNY and CDR2 is SVGAGI (reference sequence). V was cut by 5 bases and J by 0 bases, with 5 bases left in between. The CDR3 DNA reads TGTGCCAGCAGTCACATAGCCAAAAACATTCAGTACTTC. Encoded protein: CASSHIAKNIQYF.

By frequency in the sample, this clone is medium-sized (0.01 to 0.1%). The rearrangement joins TRBV6-4 to TRBJ2-2, with D tentatively TRBD2 (5 bases). The germline gives CDR1 MRHNA, CDR2 SNTAGT. V gave up 4 bases and J gave up 5 bases, with 11 bases separating them. There are 14 residues in the CDR3. This CDR3 reads CASSASPGTGELFF. As DNA, the CDR3 is TGTGCCAGCAGTGCCTCCCCGGGAACCGGGGAGCTGTTTTTT.

The chain links TRBV9 to TRBJ1-3; D is unresolved. The CDR3 length is 15 residues. V dropped 3 bases and J dropped 0 bases, with 10 bases sitting between them. Germline-derived CDR1 and CDR2 are SGDLS and YYNGEE. The CDR3 DNA reads as TGTGCCAGCAGCGACGGGCTTGCCTCTGGAAACACCATATATTTT. The encoded protein is CASSDGLASGNTIYF.